What follows are 17 T cell receptor beta chains derived from one specimen sequenced in a study of spatial heterogeneity in lung cancer. Time point defined: sample taken at primary tumor resection. TCRdb reanalysed the 5' RACE reads using MiXCR and keeps one entry per CDR3 protein. The table has about 23,000 distinct CDR3 sequences, around 3.2% seen once. This material consisted of PBMCs, taken at surgery. These receptors all stem from a female donor with early-stage non-small cell lung cancer.

This clonotype was detected many times. This chain joins TRBV20-1 and TRBJ2-1, with TRBD2 matching 9 bases. The CDR3 extends over 16 amino acids. The V segment lost 0 bases and the J segment 2 bases; nucleotides outside the gene matches: 5. Germline V gene sequence: CDR1 DFQATT, CDR2 SNEGSKA (reference sequence). As DNA, the CDR3 is TGCAGTGCTAGAGATAGCGGGAGAGGGGCCTACAATGAGCAGTTCTTC. Amino acid sequence: CSARDSGRGAYNEQFF.

There are many counts of this clonotype. The chain recombines TRBV25-1 with TRBJ2-6; D unresolved. Germline lookup yields CDR1 MGHDK and CDR2 SYGVNS. The CDR3 covers 16 residues. V was shortened by 4 bases and J by 0 bases, with 10 bases between the two germline ends. CDR3 bases: TGTGCCAGCAGTGCCCCAGATGCCTCTGGGGCCAACGTCCTGACTTTC. Its protein is CASSAPDASGANVLTF.

This clonotype has ten or more counts. The V and J genes are TRBV29-1 and TRBJ2-3; D remains unclear. Trimming pared 3 bases from V and 2 bases from J, leaving 9 bases between. The germline V gene has CDR1 SQVTM and CDR2 ANQGSEA. The CDR3 contains 13 residues. The CDR3 region has the DNA TGCAGCGTTGATCGACGGATCACAGATACGCAGTATTTT. Translated: CSVDRRITDTQYF.

This clonotype was detected many times. The rearrangement uses TRBV11-2 and TRBJ1-1; D is ambiguous. V was cut by 3 bases and J by 5 bases, with 13 bases left in between. CDR1 is SGHAT, CDR2 FQNNGV, per germline. The CDR3 has 14 residues. The CDR3 DNA reads TGTGCCAGCAGCTTTTCAGGAGCAATGACTGAAGCTTTCTTT. It codes for CASSFSGAMTEAFF.

This clonotype was recorded many times. The chain uses TRBV7-8 and TRBJ2-2; D call uncertain. Germline V gene lookup returns CDR1 SGHVS and CDR2 FQNEAQ. This CDR3 has 15 residues. Trimming left V 1 base short and J 3 bases short, with 9 bases between. The CDR3 loop is CASSLGGADTGELFF. For the CDR3, the DNA is TGTGCCAGCAGCTTAGGAGGTGCGGACACCGGGGAGCTGTTTTTT.

This clonotype was seen many times. The chain is built from TRBV2 and TRBJ1-1, with TRBD1 as a possible D gene (6 bases). With 6 bases removed from V and 2 bases from J, the gap between germline ends came to 22 bases. CDR3 length equals 17 residues. Germline V gene sequence: CDR1 SNHLY, CDR2 FYNNEI. For the CDR3, the DNA is TGTGCCAGCAGCCTCCCAGTCGGGGGGCCAGAAAACACTGAAGCTTTCTTT. It is translated as CASSLPVGGPENTEAFF.

This clonotype has at least ten counts. This sequence joins TRBV2 and TRBJ1-6, with TRBD1 matching over 7 bases. V trimming: 4 bases; J trimming: 7 bases; junction bases outside the gene matches: 7. This CDR3 comprises 15 residues. The germline gives CDR1 SNHLY, CDR2 FYNNEI. CDR3 bases: TGTGCCAGCAGTGCTGACAGGGTGGAGAATTCACCCCTCCACTTT. Translating it yields CASSADRVENSPLHF.

This clonotype was found many times. The CDR3 DNA reads TGTGCCAGCAGCTTCTCCGGGACAGAACTAGCTTTCTTT. Its translation is CASSFSGTELAFF. The chain uses TRBV7-9 and TRBJ1-1; TRBD1 aligns across 7 bases. The CDR3 is 13 amino acids. Per germline, CDR1 SEHNR and CDR2 FQNEAQ (reference sequence). Unmatched junction bases numbered 8, after V lost 3 bases and J lost 10 bases.

This clonotype was seen many times. The V call is TRBV7-9, the J call TRBJ2-1; TRBD2 matches 8 bases. The V and J ends lost 8 bases and 16 bases, in that order; junction bases with no gene match: 7. The CDR3 has 10 amino acids. CDR1 is SEHNR, CDR2 FQNEAQ, per germline (reference sequence). CDR3 protein: CASGGTSFFF. CDR3 nucleotide sequence: TGTGCCAGCGGCGGGACTAGTTTCTTCTTC.

Many counts were recorded for this clonotype. This sequence joins TRBV5-4 and TRBJ1-5, with a tentative D call TRBD1 (6 bases). Germline V gives CDR1 SGHNT, CDR2 YYREEE (reference sequence). This CDR3 comprises 14 residues. Trimming took 3 bases from V and 0 from J, leaving 7 bases between them. CDR3 nucleotides: TGTGCCAGCAGCTCAGGGGATAGCAATCAGCCCCAGCATTTT. Its protein product is CASSSGDSNQPQHF.

This rearrangement joins TRBV7-3 to TRBJ2-1; 7 bases match TRBD2. The V and J ends lost 0 bases and 8 bases, in that order; junction bases with no gene match: 10. Germline V gene sequence: CDR1 SGHTA, CDR2 FQGTGA. This CDR3 is built from 16 residues. CDR3: CASSLTSAPGGYEQFF. In nucleotides, the CDR3 is TGTGCCAGCAGCTTAACGTCGGCCCCCGGGGGGTATGAGCAGTTCTTC.

This clonotype was seen repeatedly, ten times or more. The chain links TRBV10-3 to TRBJ2-1, with D tentatively TRBD1 (5 bases). Germline assignment: CDR1 ENHRY and CDR2 SYGVKD. This CDR3 has 11 residues. The ends were cut back, 8 bases at V and 10 bases at J, with 12 bases in the middle. This CDR3 is CAIGAIGEQFF. As DNA, the CDR3 is TGTGCCATCGGGGCTATTGGCGAGCAGTTCTTC.

The chain links TRBV18 to TRBJ1-3; no reliable D call. Germline V gives CDR1 KGHSH, CDR2 LQKENI. This CDR3 is built from 19 residues. The germline V and J ends were trimmed by 3 bases and 0 bases, with 21 bases remaining between them. DNA for the CDR3: TGTGCCAGCTCACCCACCACGTCCCTCAGATTCAGCTCTGGAAACACCATATATTTT. Translated: CASSPTTSLRFSSGNTIYF.

CDR3 nucleotides: TGTGCCAGCAGCGTAGCGGGAAGCCACGATGAGCAGTTCTTC. Protein sequence: CASSVAGSHDEQFF. The chain combines TRBV25-1 with TRBJ2-1, with 8 bases identical to TRBD2. V lost 6 bases and J lost 8; bases outside the gene matches: 9. The CDR3 is 14 residues long. Per germline, CDR1 MGHDK and CDR2 SYGVNS.

This clonotype was picked up many times. The CDR3 sequence: CASSTPTDRGYRDNYNEQFF. CDR3 sequence (DNA): TGTGCCAGCAGCACGCCTACAGACAGGGGATACCGGGACAACTACAATGAGCAGTTCTTC. The chain joins TRBV27 to TRBJ2-1, with 8 bases lining up with TRBD1. With 6 bases clipped from V and 3 bases from J, the junction kept 22 bases outside the gene matches. The CDR3 is 20 residues long. CDR1 is MNHEY, CDR2 SMNVEV, per germline (reference sequence).

This clonotype was counted ten times or more. The chain joins TRBV27 to TRBJ2-1, with D possibly matching TRBD2 (6 bases). The germline V gene has CDR1 MNHEY and CDR2 SMNVEV (reference sequence). V was cut by 5 bases and J by 15 bases, with 20 bases left in between. The CDR3 contains 13 residues. The CDR3 nucleotides are TGTGCCAGCAGTCCACCTCGCAGGGAGGATTGGTTCTTC. Translating it yields CASSPPRREDWFF.

This clonotype was picked up many times. The chain has TRBV7-7 and TRBJ2-1; D could derive from TRBD1 or TRBD2 (7 bases each). CDR3 size: 13 residues. The V and J ends lost 5 bases and 7 bases respectively, with 12 bases between them. Germline V gene data show CDR1 as SSHAT and CDR2 as FNYEAQ (reference sequence). CDR3 bases: TGTGCCAGCAGCCAGGGGGGGCTTAATGAGCAGTTCTTC. This encodes CASSQGGLNEQFF. Supplemented by reference TRBV7-7 and TRBJ2-1, the full variable domain reads GAGVSQSPRYKVTKRGQDVTLRCDPISSHATLYWYQQALGQGPEFLTYFNYEAQPDKSGLPSDRFSAERPEGSISTLTIQRTEQRDSAMYRCASSQGGLNEQFFGPGTRLTVL.